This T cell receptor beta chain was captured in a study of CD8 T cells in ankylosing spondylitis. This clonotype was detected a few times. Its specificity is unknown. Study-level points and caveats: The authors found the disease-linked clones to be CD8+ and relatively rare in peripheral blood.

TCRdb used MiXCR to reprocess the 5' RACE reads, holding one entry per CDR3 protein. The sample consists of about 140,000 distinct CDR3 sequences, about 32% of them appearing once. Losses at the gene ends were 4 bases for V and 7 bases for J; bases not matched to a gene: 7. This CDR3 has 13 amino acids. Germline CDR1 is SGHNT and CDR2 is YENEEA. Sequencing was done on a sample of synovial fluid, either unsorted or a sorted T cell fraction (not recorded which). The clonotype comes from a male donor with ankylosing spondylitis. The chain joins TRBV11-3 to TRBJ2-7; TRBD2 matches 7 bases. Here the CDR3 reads CASSSGLVGEQYF. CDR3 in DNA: TGTGCCAGCAGCTCTGGACTAGTTGGAGAGCAGTACTTC.